The next 29 T cell receptor beta chains were all read from a single sample in a study of response to subunit inactivated influenza vaccine. TCRdb reprocessed the RT-PCR reads via MiXCR and lists one record per CDR3 protein. The data show 490,000 or so distinct CDR3 sequences, about 8% seen once. This specimen consisted of PBMCs from blood, obtained less than 30 months after vaccination. The receptors shown here come from a man aged 50 to 69 who received an inactivated influenza vaccine.

This chain uses TRBV5-1 with TRBJ2-2; a possible D gene is TRBD2 (5 bases). The germline CDR1 and CDR2 sequences are SGHRS and YFSETQ. Trimming shortened V by 1 base and J by 4 bases, and 11 bases separated the two germline ends. This CDR3 region has 15 residues. The CDR3 DNA reads TGCGCCAGCAGCTTGAGGGAGCGCGGCACCGGGGAGCTGTTTTTT. It specifies CASSLRERGTGELFF.

This clonotype occurred many times. V is TRBV10-3 and J is TRBJ2-3; D might be TRBD1 or TRBD2, each matching 6 bases. V was shortened by 3 bases and J by 6 bases, with 16 bases between the two germline ends. The CDR3 is 15 amino acids. CDR1 and CDR2 (germline): ENHRY, SYGVKD. DNA of the CDR3: TGTGCCATCAGTGAACATTCCGGGGGCAAGGATACGCAGTATTTT. This encodes CAISEHSGGKDTQYF.

J is TRBJ1-6 and V is TRBV12-3 or TRBV12-4; D is ambiguous. The V and J ends lost 1 base and 9 bases respectively, with 4 bases between them. The CDR3 contains 12 residues. CDR3 amino acids: CASSLVASPLHF. The CDR3 nucleotides are TGTGCCAGCAGTTTAGTTGCTTCACCCCTCCACTTT.

This clonotype appeared a few times. The chain links TRBV15 to TRBJ1-1; possible D gene TRBD1, 5 bases. V lost 4 bases to trimming and J lost 5 bases, with 14 bases between them. This CDR3 comprises 14 residues. Germline loops: CDR1 LNHNV, CDR2 YYDKDF (reference sequence). The CDR3 bases are TGTGCCACCAGCATAACAGGTGGATGGACTGAAGCTTTCTTT. This translates into CATSITGGWTEAFF. Drawing the rest from reference TRBV15 and TRBJ1-1, the complete variable domain is DAMVIQNPRYQVTQFGKPVTLSCSQTLNHNVMYWYQQKSSQAPKLLFHYYDKDFNNEADTPDNFQSRRPNTSFCFLDIRSPGLGDTAMYLCATSITGGWTEAFFGQGTRLTVV.

The chain employs TRBV29-1 and TRBJ1-1; TRBD1 matches 7 bases. V shed 4 bases and J 8 bases; nucleotides not matched to a gene: 4. This CDR3 has 11 amino acids. CDR1 and CDR2 (germline): SQVTM, ANQGSEA. This chain's CDR3 is CSVGAQGEAFF. Written as DNA, the CDR3 is TGCAGCGTTGGGGCACAGGGGGAAGCTTTCTTT.

This clonotype has ten or more counts. CDR3 in amino acids: CASSFWGLTPSSYNEQFF. The DNA for the CDR3 is TGTGCCAGCAGTTTTTGGGGACTAACCCCGAGCTCCTACAATGAGCAGTTCTTC. The V and J genes are TRBV28 and TRBJ2-1, with 7 positions matching TRBD2. The trim removed 3 bases at V and 0 bases at J, leaving 11 bases unmatched. Germline-derived CDR1 and CDR2 are MDHEN and SYDVKM. This CDR3 spans 18 amino acids.

The V gene is TRBV12-3 or TRBV12-4, the J gene TRBJ1-5; D not certain. Trimming stripped 6 bases from V and 4 bases from J, with 13 bases between. The CDR3 has 14 amino acids. The CDR3 is CASSGRASNQPQHF. CDR3 nucleotide sequence: TGTGCCAGCAGCGGACGTGCTTCTAATCAGCCCCAGCATTTT.

J is TRBJ2-5 and V is TRBV5-5, with TRBD1 matching 7 bases. V shed 3 bases and J 4 bases; nucleotides not matched to a gene: 9. CDR1 and CDR2 from the germline V gene are SGHKS and YYEKEE (reference sequence). The CDR3 runs 15 residues. The CDR3 DNA reads TGTGCCAGCAGCTCGATGGGACAGCCTGTAGAGACCCAGTACTTC. Its protein product is CASSSMGQPVETQYF.

This clonotype turned up a few times. J is TRBJ1-1 and V is TRBV5-1; D is undetermined. Trimming pared 5 bases from V and 0 bases from J, leaving 8 bases between. The length of the CDR3 is 13 residues. Germline CDR1 reads SGHRS; CDR2 reads YFSETQ. CDR3 sequence: CASRVGLNTEAFF. The CDR3 nucleotides are TGCGCCAGCAGAGTCGGGTTGAACACTGAAGCTTTCTTT.

This rearrangement joins TRBV7-9 to TRBJ1-1; D gene ambiguous. V gave up 7 bases and J gave up 1 base, with 19 bases separating them. The CDR3 has 16 residues. CDR1 and CDR2 (germline): SEHNR, FQNEAQ (reference sequence). CDR3: CASTLGIIGKNTEAFF. The CDR3 DNA reads as TGTGCCAGCACCTTGGGCATTATAGGCAAGAACACTGAAGCTTTCTTT.

This clonotype was observed at least ten times. This CDR3 reads CASSLFGRVSTDTQYF. In nucleotides, the CDR3 is TGCGCCAGCAGCTTGTTTGGGAGAGTTAGCACAGATACGCAGTATTTT. The chain couples TRBV5-1 to TRBJ2-3, with D maybe TRBD2 (5 bases). The ends were cut back, 1 base at V and 0 bases at J, with 12 bases in the middle. The CDR3 has 16 residues. Germline CDR1 and CDR2: SGHRS and YFSETQ.

The chain recombines TRBV7-9 with TRBJ2-1, with 9 bases that match TRBD2. From germline, CDR1 is SEHNR and CDR2 FQNEAQ (reference sequence). The CDR3 runs to 15 residues. The V and J ends lost 3 bases and 9 bases, in that order; junction bases with no gene match: 9. DNA of the CDR3: TGTGCCAGCAGCTTTCGGGGACTAGCTCACCCTGAGCAGTTCTTC. This sequence encodes CASSFRGLAHPEQFF.

J is TRBJ2-7 and V is TRBV10-3; TRBD2 matches at 14 bases. Germline values: CDR1 ENHRY, CDR2 SYGVKD. The junction had 2 bases not matched to a gene; V was cut back by 2 bases and J by 5 bases. The CDR3 totals 15 residues. The CDR3 bases are TGTGCCATCAGTGAGGGGACTAGCGGGAGCAACGAGCAGTACTTC. It codes for CAISEGTSGSNEQYF.

This chain's CDR3 is CASSQDPPTSGVYNEQFF. The CDR3 DNA reads TGTGCCAGCAGCCAAGACCCCCCGACTAGCGGGGTGTACAATGAGCAGTTCTTC. The chain uses TRBV3-1 and TRBJ2-1, with 11 bases fitting TRBD2. Germline values: CDR1 LGHDT, CDR2 YNNKEL (reference sequence). The CDR3 extends over 18 amino acids. J lost 4 bases, V lost 0 bases, and 8 bases had no gene match.

Many counts were recorded for this clonotype. The chain joins TRBV4-1 to TRBJ1-6; perhaps TRBD1 as D (5 bases). The CDR3 is 12 residues long. Trimming stripped 6 bases from V and 10 bases from J, with 10 bases between. CDR1 is MGHRA and CDR2 is YSYEKL in the germline V gene. This CDR3 is CASRGLESPLHF. The CDR3, as DNA: TGCGCCAGCAGGGGGCTGGAATCACCCCTCCACTTT.

The chain recombines TRBV7-2 with TRBJ2-3; D gene ambiguous. The CDR3 consists of 13 residues. Germline V CDR1 and CDR2: SGHTA, FQGNSA. Trimming removed 4 bases from V and 5 bases from J, with 10 bases in between. The CDR3 sequence is CASSSGPLDTQYF. CDR3 DNA: TGTGCCAGCAGCTCAGGACCTTTAGATACGCAGTATTTT.

There are many counts of this clonotype. The V and J genes are TRBV11-2 and TRBJ2-3; D call uncertain. Germline V gives CDR1 SGHAT, CDR2 FQNNGV. Between the trimmed V and J ends, which lost 0 bases and 2 bases, there was a span of 3 bases. There are 13 residues in the CDR3. CDR3 loop: CASSLENTDTQYF. The DNA for the CDR3 is TGTGCCAGCAGCTTAGAAAACACAGATACGCAGTATTTT.

Many counts were recorded for this clonotype. The V call is TRBV12-3 or TRBV12-4, the J call TRBJ1-6, with D unclear. The CDR3 consists of 14 residues. V lost 7 bases, J lost 5 bases, and 12 bases lay in between. The CDR3 here is CASTPAGHNSPLHF. DNA for the CDR3: TGTGCCAGCACCCCTGCAGGCCATAATTCACCCCTCCACTTT.

This clonotype was counted a few times. The CDR3 coding sequence is TGTGCCAGCAGCTTAGTTTCTAGCGGAAACAATGAGCAGTTCTTC. Encoded protein: CASSLVSSGNNEQFF. V and J are TRBV7-2 and TRBJ2-1; 7 nucleotides match TRBD2. The germline gives CDR1 SGHTA, CDR2 FQGNSA. After removal of 1 base from V and 5 bases from J, the junction contained 5 bases not matched to a gene. CDR3 length: 15 amino acids. The whole variable domain, filled in from reference TRBV7-2 and TRBJ2-1, reads GAGVSQSPSNKVTEKGKDVELRCDPISGHTALYWYRQSLGQGLEFLIYFQGNSAPDKSGLPSDRFSAERTGGSVSTLTIQRTQQEDSAVYLCASSLVSSGNNEQFFGPGTRLTVL.

V and J are TRBV20-1 and TRBJ1-5; D is undetermined. The CDR3 is 15 amino acids. The V and J ends lost 3 bases and 4 bases respectively, with 16 bases between them. The germline V gene encodes CDR1 DFQATT and CDR2 SNEGSKA (reference sequence). CDR3 sequence (DNA): TGCAGTGCTAGGACGGGCGGGAGGGTGAATCAGCCCCAGCATTTT. Protein product: CSARTGGRVNQPQHF.

In its sample, this clonotype was seen many times. The gene calls are TRBV6-5 and TRBJ1-4; D gene unclear. From germline, CDR1 is MNHEY and CDR2 SVGAGI. Trimming took 4 bases from V and 0 from J, leaving 15 bases between them. This CDR3 comprises 17 residues. The CDR3 loop is CASSSPQNRATNEKLFF. The CDR3 region has the DNA TGTGCCAGCAGTTCACCACAAAACAGAGCAACTAATGAAAAACTGTTTTTT.

CDR3 residues: CASRPLPNTGELFF. CDR3 nucleotide sequence: TGTGCCAGCAGGCCCCTCCCGAACACCGGGGAGCTGTTTTTT. The chain combines TRBV2 with TRBJ2-2; D not resolved. The CDR3 is 14 amino acids. The germline V gene encodes CDR1 SNHLY and CDR2 FYNNEI. V lost 6 bases to trimming and J lost 0 bases, with 8 bases between them.

This clonotype was recorded many times. This chain uses TRBV20-1 with TRBJ1-6; 12 positions match TRBD1. The CDR3 extends over 15 amino acids. After removal of 4 bases from V and 7 bases from J, the junction contained 5 bases not matched to a gene. The germline gives CDR1 DFQATT, CDR2 SNEGSKA (reference sequence). CDR3 in DNA: TGCAGTGCTACCCCGGGACAGGGGGCAAATTCACCCCTCCACTTT. This gives the protein CSATPGQGANSPLHF.

This clonotype occurred a few times. The chain employs TRBV12-3 or TRBV12-4 and TRBJ2-1; no clear D gene. V lost 3 bases and J lost 8, with 11 bases in between. There are 13 residues in the CDR3. CDR3 DNA: TGTGCCAGCAGTTTGGTTATCCTCGATGAGCAGTTCTTC. It translates to CASSLVILDEQFF.

This clonotype was detected many times. The J gene is TRBJ1-1, the V gene TRBV11-2; no clear D. From germline, CDR1 is SGHAT and CDR2 FQNNGV. CDR3 size: 14 residues. The V gene lost 0 bases and the J gene lost 4 bases, with 9 bases spanning the gap. CDR3 bases: TGTGCCAGCAGCTTAGAGCCCCTTGGCACTGAAGCTTTCTTT. Amino acids: CASSLEPLGTEAFF.

In this sample, this clonotype turned up many times. V usage is TRBV7-8 and J usage is TRBJ2-5, with no clear D. The germline CDR1 and CDR2 sequences are SGHVS and FQNEAQ. The V end lost 7 bases, the J end lost 5 bases, and 11 bases lay between the germline ends. CDR3 size: 12 residues. CDR3 sequence (DNA): TGTGCCAGCATAGGCGTGTCGGAGACCCAGTACTTC. Its protein is CASIGVSETQYF.

This clonotype has a count of ten or more. V is TRBV29-1 and J is TRBJ1-2; 7 bases are a match to TRBD1. Germline trimming cut 4 bases from V and 8 bases from J; bases unmatched to any gene: 10. Germline CDR1 SQVTM, CDR2 ANQGSEA. This CDR3 is built from 13 residues. This CDR3 reads CSVGARDSKGYTF. As DNA, the CDR3 is TGCAGCGTTGGGGCCAGGGACAGCAAAGGCTACACCTTC. Full variable domain (remainder filled in from reference TRBV29-1 and TRBJ1-2): SAVISQKPSRDICQRGTSLTIQCQVDSQVTMMFWYRQQPGQSLTLIATANQGSEATYESGFVIDKFPISRPNLTFSTLTVSNMSPEDSSIYLCSVGARDSKGYTFGSGTRLTVV.

This chain joins TRBV12-3 or TRBV12-4 and TRBJ1-3; no clear D gene. The CDR3 sequence is 16 residues long. The ends were cut back, 4 bases at V and 0 bases at J, with 13 bases in the middle. The CDR3 region is CASSSRSLYSGNTIYF. CDR3 nucleotide sequence: TGTGCCAGCAGTTCAAGGTCCCTTTACTCTGGAAACACCATATATTTT.

The genes are TRBV5-1 and TRBJ2-6, with TRBD1 matching over 8 bases. Per germline, CDR1 SGHRS and CDR2 YFSETQ. CDR3 length: 18 residues. V lost 0 bases and J lost 4; bases outside the gene matches: 9. CDR3 in DNA: TGCGCCAGCAGCTTGGAGGCAGGGGGCGCGATAGGGGCCAACGTCCTGACTTTC. Translating it yields CASSLEAGGAIGANVLTF.